This T cell receptor (beta chain) came from a study of blood T cell repertoires in COVID-19. Profiled with immunoSEQ multiplex PCR; TCRdb holds only in-frame clones, not every one. Among hundreds of thousands of clones listed, around 92% were seen once. The CDR3 contains 13 residues. V was trimmed by 7 bases and J by 4 bases, leaving 13 bases between them. Germline-derived CDR1 and CDR2 are SNHLY and FYNNEI. Sequences were obtained from peripheral blood. The rearrangement links TRBV2 to TRBJ1-1; no clear D gene. This TCR was sampled from a woman aged 30 to 39 with COVID-19, enrolled during active disease. The CDR3 protein is CASTVHPGTEAFF. The CDR3 DNA follows: TGTGCCAGCACCGTGCACCCCGGCACTGAAGCTTTCTTT.